One sample yielded the 20 T cell receptor beta chains listed below, sequenced in a study of cytomegalovirus exposure and HLA in healthy donors. Researchers ran the PCR with 60 Vbeta and 13 Jbeta primers. The data were produced by immunoSEQ multiplex PCR, yet TCRdb's version contains in-frame clones alone and is incomplete. The table shows approximately 150,000 clones, with around 69% occurring only once. The sequencing input was PBMCs. These receptors were obtained from a man aged 55 to 69 in good health and CMV-seronegative.

The J gene is TRBJ1-2, the V gene TRBV18, with TRBD1 as a possible D gene (5 bases). Germline V CDR1 and CDR2: KGHSH, LQKENI. The V end was cut by 3 bases, the J end by 4 bases, with 18 bases between. The CDR3 consists of 16 residues. CDR3 DNA: TGTGCCAGCTCACCTGGGACTCCCGGCCGGGTCTATGGCTACACCTTC. Protein product: CASSPGTPGRVYGYTF. The full variable domain, its missing parts supplied by reference TRBV18 and TRBJ1-2, is NAGVMQNPRHLVRRRGQEARLRCSPMKGHSHVYWYRQLPEEGLKFMVYLQKENIIDESGMPKERFSAEFPKEGPSILRIQQVVRGDSAAYFCASSPGTPGRVYGYTFGSGTRLTVV.

CDR3 nucleotide sequence: TGTGCCAGCAGCTTAGGGTATCAGGAGACCCAGTACTTC. It specifies CASSLGYQETQYF. This chain joins TRBV7-9 and TRBJ2-5; D is uncertain. The V end lost 1 base, the J end lost 5 bases, and 8 bases lay between the germline ends. Germline V gives CDR1 SEHNR, CDR2 FQNEAQ (reference sequence). The CDR3 is made up of 13 amino acids.

As concerns this clone: One end of the junction does not line up with germline, which may come from a read error. The V and J genes are TRBV7-9 and TRBJ2-7; 7 nucleotides line up with TRBD1. The CDR3 is 15 amino acids. Germline CDR1 SEHNR, CDR2 FQNEAQ (reference sequence). CDR3 loop: CSSSERGLATYEQYF. CDR3 nucleotides: TGTTCCAGCAGCGAGAGGGGGCTAGCCACCTACGAGCAGTACTTC.

This chain links TRBV4-1 with TRBJ2-4; D unclear. Trimming left V 3 bases short and J 5 bases short, with 5 bases between. The CDR3 has 12 residues. From germline, CDR1 is MGHRA and CDR2 YSYEKL. The CDR3 coding sequence is TGCGCCAGCAGCCATCGAGAAAACATTCAGTACTTC. Its translation is CASSHRENIQYF.

The chain carries TRBV6-1 and TRBJ1-5; D gene uncertain. Per germline, CDR1 MNHNS and CDR2 SASEGT. Trimming shortened V by 3 bases and J by 3 bases, and 6 bases separated the two germline ends. This CDR3 spans 13 amino acids. The DNA of the CDR3 is TGTGCCAGCAGTGACCGGTACAATCAGCCCCAGCATTTT. Its translation is CASSDRYNQPQHF.

In its sample, this clone was seen a few times. The chain carries TRBV19 and TRBJ1-1; D not certain. V shed 7 bases and J shed 6 bases, with 12 bases lying between them. Looked up from germline, CDR1 is LNHDA and CDR2 is SQIVND (reference sequence). The CDR3 extends over 12 amino acids. The CDR3 is CASNRPSAEAFF. The CDR3 bases are TGTGCCAGTAACAGACCCTCCGCTGAAGCTTTCTTT.

The rearrangement uses TRBV6-4 and TRBJ2-1, with TRBD2 matching 11 bases. V trimming: 4 bases; J trimming: 3 bases; junction bases outside the gene matches: 2. Germline V gene lookup returns CDR1 MRHNA and CDR2 SNTAGT. The length of the CDR3 is 15 residues. The DNA for the CDR3 is TGTGCCAGCAGTGCCGGGACTAGCGGCTACAATGAGCAGTTCTTC. Translated, it gives CASSAGTSGYNEQFF.

The chain links TRBV9 to TRBJ2-3; 8 positions match TRBD2. Per germline, CDR1 SGDLS and CDR2 YYNGEE. V shed 1 base and J 0 bases; nucleotides not matched to a gene: 16. This CDR3 region has 20 residues. The CDR3 is CASSVPSGRGGFHSTDTQYF. The CDR3 DNA reads as TGTGCCAGCAGCGTACCCAGCGGGAGAGGGGGGTTTCATAGCACAGATACGCAGTATTTT. Looking up the rest from reference TRBV9 and TRBJ2-3 gives the full variable domain: DSGVTQTPKHLITATGQRVTLRCSPRSGDLSVYWYQQSLDQGLQFLIQYYNGEERAKGNILERFSAQQFPDLHSELNLSSLELGDSALYFCASSVPSGRGGFHSTDTQYFGPGTRLTVL.

J is TRBJ1-4 and V is TRBV6-5; the D gene is possibly TRBD1 (5 bases). Trimming removed 2 bases from V and 7 bases from J, with 17 bases in between. The V gene's germline CDR1 is MNHEY and CDR2 SVGAGI. The CDR3 sequence is 16 residues long. Here the CDR3 DNA reads TGTGCCAGCAGTTACACCACGGGACTAATCCCTGAAAAACTGTTTTTT. Protein product: CASSYTTGLIPEKLFF.

The rearrangement uses TRBV7-2 and TRBJ1-2; 8 nucleotides agree with TRBD1. V lost 3 bases, J lost 9 bases, and 6 bases stayed unmatched. The CDR3 length is 13 residues. Germline V gene data show CDR1 as SGHTA and CDR2 as FQGNSA. The CDR3 region has the DNA TGTGCCAGCAGCTTTTCGGGACAGGCGCGCTACACCTTC. Amino acids: CASSFSGQARYTF.

The V gene is TRBV30, the J gene TRBJ1-6; 9 nucleotides match TRBD1. Germline V gene sequence: CDR1 GTSNPN, CDR2 SVGIG (reference sequence). Trimming cost V 1 base and J 7 bases; bases outside gene matches: 8. This CDR3 has 16 residues. Here the CDR3 reads CAWSGGQGGWNSPLHF. CDR3 DNA sequence: TGTGCCTGGAGTGGGGGACAGGGAGGATGGAATTCACCCCTCCACTTT.

The chain recombines TRBV6-5 with TRBJ1-5; D may be TRBD1 (5 bases). The V gene's germline CDR1 is MNHEY and CDR2 SVGAGI. V lost 4 bases, J lost 4 bases, and 11 bases lay in between. This CDR3 spans 14 amino acids. CDR3 DNA sequence: TGTGCCAGCAGTTTTGGGGCAGAGAATCAGCCCCAGCATTTT. Encoded protein: CASSFGAENQPQHF.

This rearrangement joins TRBV5-1 to TRBJ2-1; 7 bases line up with TRBD2. Germline CDR1 reads SGHRS; CDR2 reads YFSETQ. The CDR3 length is 15 residues. The V segment lost 4 bases and the J segment 3 bases; nucleotides outside the gene matches: 7. CDR3 in DNA: TGCGCCAGCAGCACCTCTAGCGGAAACTACAATGAGCAGTTCTTC. Its protein product is CASSTSSGNYNEQFF.

The genes are TRBV10-2 and TRBJ1-5; 8 bases align to TRBD1. CDR3 length equals 17 residues. The V gene end was trimmed by 8 bases and the J gene end by 1 base; junction bases not matched to a gene: 13. In germline, CDR1 is WSHSY, CDR2 SAAADI. CDR3 loop: CASALTGGRGSNQPQHF. Written as DNA, the CDR3 is TGCGCCAGCGCCTTAACAGGGGGAAGGGGGAGCAATCAGCCCCAGCATTTT.

The sample holds one count of this clone. The chain uses TRBV6-6 and TRBJ2-1; D is ambiguous. Germline CDR1 is MNHNY and CDR2 is SVGAGI (reference sequence). V shed 8 bases and J shed 0 bases, with 11 bases lying between them. The CDR3 sequence is 14 residues long. The DNA for the CDR3 is TGTGCCAGCGCGCAACTCTCCTCCTACAATGAGCAGTTCTTC. Translation: CASAQLSSYNEQFF.

J is TRBJ2-3 and V is TRBV7-6, with a possible D match to TRBD2 (6 bases). V lost 4 bases and J lost 1, with 15 bases in between. The length of the CDR3 is 16 residues. Germline CDR1 is SGHVS and CDR2 is FNYEAQ. The CDR3 DNA reads as TGTGCCAGCAGCTCGCAAATCGGGGGTGGCACAGATACGCAGTATTTT. Amino acids: CASSSQIGGGTDTQYF.

This clone has just a few counts. J is TRBJ2-7 and V is TRBV7-3; 13 bases match TRBD2. Trimming took 5 bases from V and 7 from J; bases not matched to a gene: 2. The length of the CDR3 is 13 residues. Germline V CDR1 and CDR2: SGHTA, FQGTGA. CDR3 sequence (DNA): TGTGCCAGCAGCCAGGGACTAGCGGGGGAGCAGTACTTC. Its translation: CASSQGLAGEQYF.

This clone was seen just once. V gene TRBV6-4 combines with J gene TRBJ1-6; D uncertain. Per the germline V gene, CDR1 is MRHNA and CDR2 is SNTAGT. This CDR3 spans 14 amino acids. V gave up 3 bases and J gave up 5 bases, with 8 bases separating them. The CDR3 nucleotides read TGTGCCAGCAGTGAAGACGGGAATAATTCACCCCTCCACTTT. Translating gives CASSEDGNNSPLHF.

This chain joins TRBV2 and TRBJ2-6; 12 nucleotides line up with TRBD1. After removal of 7 bases from V and 4 bases from J, the junction contained 8 bases not matched to a gene. CDR1 and CDR2 from the germline V gene are SNHLY and FYNNEI. This CDR3 has 17 residues. This CDR3 reads CASTPGQGAPGANVLTF. Written as DNA, the CDR3 is TGTGCCAGCACCCCGGGACAGGGGGCGCCCGGGGCCAACGTCCTGACTTTC.

This clone was seen a few times. J is TRBJ2-2 and V is TRBV4-3, with 9 bases matching TRBD1. J gave up 3 bases and V 1 base, and 0 bases lay outside the gene matches. Germline V gene sequence: CDR1 LGHNA, CDR2 YSLEER. The CDR3 runs 15 residues. The CDR3, as DNA: TGCGCCAGCAGCCAAGGGGACAGGGACACCGGGGAGCTGTTTTTT. Its translation is CASSQGDRDTGELFF.